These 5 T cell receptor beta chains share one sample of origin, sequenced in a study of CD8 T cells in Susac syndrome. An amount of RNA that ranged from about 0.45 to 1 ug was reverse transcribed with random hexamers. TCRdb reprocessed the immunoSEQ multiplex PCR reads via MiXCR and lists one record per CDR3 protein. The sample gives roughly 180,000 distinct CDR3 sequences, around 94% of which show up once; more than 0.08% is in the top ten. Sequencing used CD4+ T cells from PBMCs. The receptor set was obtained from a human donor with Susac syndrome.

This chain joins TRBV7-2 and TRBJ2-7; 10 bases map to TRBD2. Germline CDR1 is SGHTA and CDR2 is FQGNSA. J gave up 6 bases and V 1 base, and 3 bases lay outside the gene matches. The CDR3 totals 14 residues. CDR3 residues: CASSLEGLAREQYF. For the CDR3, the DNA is TGTGCCAGCAGCTTAGAGGGACTAGCGCGCGAGCAGTACTTC.

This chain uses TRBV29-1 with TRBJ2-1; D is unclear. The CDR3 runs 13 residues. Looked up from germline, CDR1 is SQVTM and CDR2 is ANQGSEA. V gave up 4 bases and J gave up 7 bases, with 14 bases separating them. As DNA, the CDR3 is TGCAGCGTTGTGGGGTGGGGTGGTAATGAGCAGTTCTTC. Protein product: CSVVGWGGNEQFF.

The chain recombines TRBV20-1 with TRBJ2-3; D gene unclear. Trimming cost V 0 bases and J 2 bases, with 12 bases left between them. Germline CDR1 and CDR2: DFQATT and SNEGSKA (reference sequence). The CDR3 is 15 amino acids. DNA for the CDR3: TGCAGTGCTAGAGATGAGGCTGGGAACACAGATACGCAGTATTTT. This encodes CSARDEAGNTDTQYF.

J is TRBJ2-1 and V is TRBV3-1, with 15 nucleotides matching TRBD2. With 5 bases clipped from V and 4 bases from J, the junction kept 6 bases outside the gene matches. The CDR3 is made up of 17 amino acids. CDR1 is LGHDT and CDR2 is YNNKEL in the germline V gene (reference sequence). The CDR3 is CASSGTSGGPSYNEQFF. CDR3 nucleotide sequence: TGTGCCAGCAGCGGGACTAGCGGGGGGCCATCTTACAATGAGCAGTTCTTC.

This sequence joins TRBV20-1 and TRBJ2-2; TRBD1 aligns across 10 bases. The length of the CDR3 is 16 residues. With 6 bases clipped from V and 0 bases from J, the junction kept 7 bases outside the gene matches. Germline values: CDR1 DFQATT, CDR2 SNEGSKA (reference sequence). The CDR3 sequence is CSAWMTGGANTGELFF. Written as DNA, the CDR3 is TGCAGTGCCTGGATGACAGGGGGCGCGAACACCGGGGAGCTGTTTTTT.